The T cell receptor beta chain described here comes from a study of blood T cell repertoires in COVID-19. Whole-study context: Acute and convalescent COVID-19 samples came from the United States, Italy and Spain. T cells, B-cell-depleted T cells, or PBMCs supplied cDNA or gDNA.

Authors' data handling: Reference gene primers were amplified, and this amplification served to estimate nucleated cell counts. Assay: immunoSEQ multiplex PCR; the TCRdb copy retains only in-frame clones and omits some. That table is the source of V, J and clone size, and D and trimming were worked out from the DNA. The repertoire holds 95,000 to 150,000 clones, with around nine tenths as singletons. The CDR3 totals 17 residues. The germline gives CDR1 SGHNT, CDR2 YYREEE (reference sequence). V was pared by 5 bases and J by 2 bases, with 7 bases of the junction left unmatched. The receptor was derived from a human donor in a cohort sampled during active COVID-19. The V and J genes are TRBV5-4 and TRBJ2-3; TRBD2 aligns across 14 bases. The sequenced sample consisted of peripheral blood. CDR3 coding DNA: TGTGCCAGCAGGCCGGGACTAGCGGGGGCCACCACAGATACGCAGTATTTT. Protein product: CASRPGLAGATTDTQYF. Together with reference TRBV5-4 and TRBJ2-3, the CDR3 gives the full variable domain: ETGVTQSPTHLIKTRGQQVTLRCSSQSGHNTVSWYQQALGQGPQFIFQYYREEENGRGNFPPRFSGLQFPNYSSELNVNALELDDSALYLCASRPGLAGATTDTQYFGPGTRLTVL.